This TCR beta chain derives from a study of T cell repertoires in cytomegalovirus infection. Study-level background: Well-studied HLA-B-restricted CMV epitopes were used in the study alongside recently identified HLA-C-restricted ones. An indication of both CMV infection and matching HLA type came from public TCR beta signatures. Findings of the study overall: HLA-C-restricted, CMV-specific TCR beta clonotypes were dominant ex vivo.

The CDR3 contains 11 residues. Germline loops: CDR1 MNHEY, CDR2 SVGEGT. This clonotype turned up a few times. What it recognizes is unknown. The junction departs from the called germline gene at one end, perhaps through a read error. TCRdb ran MiXCR on the reads and lists one entry per CDR3 protein. The sample contains around 800,000 distinct CDR3 sequences, roughly 33% of which appear only once. The source material was cultured CD8+ T cells from PBMCs, sampled from culture after CMV antigen stimulation. This chain joins TRBV6-2 or TRBV6-3 and TRBJ2-2; D ambiguous. The TCR originated in a human donor in good health (CMV status not recorded). Some clones in this sample may be carry-over from other donors' samples. The CDR3 loop is CASSPTEELFF. The CDR3 DNA reads as TGTGCCAGCAGTCCCACCGAGGAGCTGTTTTTT.